The rows below give T cell receptor beta chains drawn from one sample of a study of T cells in Graves' hyperthyroidism and ophthalmopathy. A single record per CDR3 protein comes from TCRdb applying MiXCR to the multiplex PCR reads. The data hold roughly 500,000 distinct CDR3 sequences, with 20% to 25% observed a single time. Specimen: blood. These receptors all stem from a woman in her seventies with Graves' ophthalmopathy. CDR3s include the opening cysteine and the closing phenylalanine or tryptophan. A D gene is named only where the DNA matches it firmly. Clone size appears in some rows only: once, few, many, or a class for an expanded clone.

J | D | size | V | DNA | CDR3
TRBJ1-1 | NA | few | TRBV20-1 | TGCAGTGCTAGCCCACAGGGTAACATGAACACTGAAGCTTTCTTT | CSASPQGNMNTEAFF
TRBJ2-4 | NA | NA | TRBV13 | TGTGCCAGCAGCCCCGACTACCGAACGAACATTCAGTACTTC | CASSPDYRTNIQYF
TRBJ2-7 | TRBD2 | many | TRBV11-2 | TGTGCCAGCAGCTTAGATTTTGGGACTAGCGAGCAGTACTTC | CASSLDFGTSEQYF
TRBJ2-1 | NA | many | TRBV2 | TGTTCGCAGACTACCAGCATCTACAATGAGCAGTTCTTC | CSQTTSIYNEQFF
TRBJ2-5 | TRBD2 | NA | TRBV10-1 | TGCGCCAGCAGTTCTAGCGGGAGTCTTGGGGAGACCCAGTACTTC | CASSSSGSLGETQYF
TRBJ1-5 | NA | NA | TRBV6-2/TRBV6-3 | TGTGCCAGCAGTTACTCGGGCCAGAACAATCAGCCCCAGCATTTT | CASSYSGQNNQPQHF
TRBJ1-4 | TRBD1 | few | TRBV12-3/TRBV12-4 | TGTGCCAGCAGTCCGACAGGGCTCGGTGAAAAACTGTTTTTT | CASSPTGLGEKLFF
TRBJ2-7 | TRBD2 | few | TRBV13 | TGTGCCAGCACCTCGGGGGGGTCGTACGAGCAGTACTTC | CASTSGGSYEQYF
TRBJ2-1 | NA | many | TRBV24-1 | TGTGCCACCAGTGATTGGGAGTACAATGAGCAGTTCTTC | CATSDWEYNEQFF
TRBJ2-7 | NA | few | TRBV5-1 | TGCGCCAGCTCGGATCTACAGGGCTACGAGCAGTACTTC | CASSDLQGYEQYF
TRBJ2-2 | TRBD2 | NA | TRBV5-1 | TGCGCCAGCAGCTTGAGAACTAGCGGGAGTAGCGGGGAGCTGTTTTTT | CASSLRTSGSSGELFF
TRBJ1-2 | NA | NA | TRBV5-6 | TGTGCCAGCAGACAACAGGGACCGTATGGCTACACCTTC | CASRQQGPYGYTF
TRBJ2-5 | TRBD2 | many | TRBV2 | TGTGCCAGCAGTCCCCGACTAGCGGGAGCGGAGACCCAGTACTTC | CASSPRLAGAETQYF
TRBJ2-2 | TRBD1 | few | TRBV7-3 | TGTGCCAGCAGCCCATGGACAGGGGATGCCGGGGAGCTGTTTTTT | CASSPWTGDAGELFF
TRBJ1-2 | TRBD1 | NA | TRBV6-2/TRBV6-3 | TGTGCCAGCAGTACTACAGGGGTGGTCTATGGCTACACCTTC | CASSTTGVVYGYTF
TRBJ2-1 | TRBD2 | NA | TRBV7-2 | TGTGCCAGCAGCCCTTCGGGACTAGCGTACAATGAGCAGTTCTTC | CASSPSGLAYNEQFF
TRBJ2-5 | NA | NA | TRBV30 | TGTGCCTGGAGTTACGGGGAGACCCAGTACTTC | CAWSYGETQYF
TRBJ1-6 | NA | NA | TRBV7-9 | TGTGCCATCGACCGCGGGGGGCTGAATAATTCACCCCTCCACTTT | CAIDRGGLNNSPLHF
TRBJ2-1 | TRBD1 | few | TRBV6-2/TRBV6-3 | TGTGCCACCGCACTACCGAGGACAGGGGGGATCTACAATGAGCAGTTCTTC | CATALPRTGGIYNEQFF
TRBJ2-7 | TRBD1 | few | TRBV28 | TGTGCCAGCAGTTCCCCGGGACAGGGGGCGCACGAGCAGTACTTC | CASSSPGQGAHEQYF
TRBJ2-3 | NA | many | TRBV11-2 | TGTGCCAGCAGCTTAGGTCCAGTATACGTAGATACGCAGTATTTT | CASSLGPVYVDTQYF
TRBJ1-1 | NA | NA | TRBV7-9 | TGTGCCAGCAGCTTATTCGGGAGCGAGAACACTGAAGCTTTCTTT | CASSLFGSENTEAFF
TRBJ1-2 | TRBD1 | NA | TRBV6-1 | TGTGCCAGCAGCGAGGACAGGCTACTAGGTGGCTACACCTTC | CASSEDRLLGGYTF
TRBJ2-2 | NA | many | TRBV28 | TGTGCCAGCAGTGTGAACACCGGGGAGCTGTTTTTT | CASSVNTGELFF
TRBJ2-7 | NA | few | TRBV29-1 | TGCAGCGTTGGCGGAGGGACCTACGAGCAGTACTTC | CSVGGGTYEQYF
TRBJ1-2 | TRBD1 | NA | TRBV11-2 | TGTGCCAGCAGCTTAGGTTTAGGGGGCGGGTATGGCTACACCTTC | CASSLGLGGGYGYTF
TRBJ2-2 | NA | NA | TRBV12-3/TRBV12-4 | TGTGCCAGCAGTTTGGGTACGGCCACCGGGGAGCTGTTTTTT | CASSLGTATGELFF
TRBJ1-6 | NA | few | TRBV28 | TGTGCCAGCACCCCTAGAGGTGCCATTACCCTTAATTCACCCCTCCACTTT | CASTPRGAITLNSPLHF